This T cell receptor (beta chain) was profiled in a study of control samples from healthy donors and cancer patients (dated by TCRdb to between 2020 and 2021). A remark on this clone: Its binding antigen is unknown. The record has no base qualities; no much larger clone is one base away. In the same sample, other DNA sequences code for this CDR3.

Between the V and J ends, shortened by 1 base and 5 bases respectively, the junction contains 11 bases. Its CDR3 holds 14 amino acids, cysteine through phenylalanine. Only the CDR3 region is kept as DNA, spanning 42 bases read in frame from base 1. CDR1 and CDR2, per the germline V gene (reference sequence), are LNHDA and SQIVND. The library was generated by the immunoSEQ multiplex PCR assay. Entries here come from immuneACCESS through TCRdb and include only in-frame sequences with V and J called. Some clones fail to appear in such tables; in the studies checked, an unresolved V gene covers under half of the shortfall, and the cause of the remainder is unknown. This sample has under 150,000 clones in its table, and roughly 95% of those were observed once. Together, the top ten hold about 3.5% of the sample.

The clonotype comes from a young man in good health. This sequence uses TRBV19 and TRBJ1-1; possibly the D gene is TRBD1, per 5 matching bases. Specimen: blood. This receptor carries the CDR3 CASSIGGTGTEAFF. The DNA sequence is given as TGTGCCAGTAGTATAGGTGGGACGGGGACTGAAGCTTTCTTT. The full variable domain, completed from the reference TRBV19 and TRBJ1-1 proteins outside the CDR3, reads DGGITQSPKYLFRKEGQNVTLSCEQNLNHDAMYWYRQDPGQGLRLIYYSQIVNDFQKGDIAEGYSVSREKKESFPLTVTSAQKNPTAFYLCASSIGGTGTEAFFGQGTRLTVV.